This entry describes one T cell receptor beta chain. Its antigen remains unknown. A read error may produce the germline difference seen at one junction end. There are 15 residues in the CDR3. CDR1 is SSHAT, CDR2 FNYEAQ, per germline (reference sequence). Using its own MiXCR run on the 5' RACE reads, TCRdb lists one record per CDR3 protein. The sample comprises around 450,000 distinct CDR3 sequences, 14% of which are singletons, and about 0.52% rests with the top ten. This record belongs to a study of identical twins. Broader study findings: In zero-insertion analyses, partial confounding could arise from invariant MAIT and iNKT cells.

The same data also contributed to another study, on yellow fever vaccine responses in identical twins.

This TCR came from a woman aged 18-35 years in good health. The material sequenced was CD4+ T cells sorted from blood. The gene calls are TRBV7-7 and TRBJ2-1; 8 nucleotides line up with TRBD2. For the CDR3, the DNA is TGTGCTAGCAGCCCCCTAGCGGGTAGCTCGAATGAGCAGTTCTTC. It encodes CASSPLAGSSNEQFF. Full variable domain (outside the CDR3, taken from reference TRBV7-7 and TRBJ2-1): GAGVSQSPRYKVTKRGQDVTLRCDPISSHATLYWYQQALGQGPEFLTYFNYEAQPDKSGLPSDRFSAERPEGSISTLTIQRTEQRDSAMYRCASSPLAGSSNEQFFGPGTRLTVL.